The 24 T cell receptor beta chains below all came from one sample that was sequenced in a study of CD8 T cells in Susac syndrome. Reverse transcription of roughly 0.5 to 1 ug RNA was carried out with random hexamers. TCRdb recomputed calls from the immunoSEQ multiplex PCR reads with MiXCR, one row per CDR3 protein. The repertoire holds some 180,000 distinct CDR3 sequences, with just under 95% as singletons. Sequenced material: CD4+ T cells from PBMCs. These receptors were collected from a human donor in good health.

The chain carries TRBV6-2 or TRBV6-3 and TRBJ2-7; D remains unclear. This CDR3 region has 13 residues. Per the germline V gene, CDR1 is MNHEY and CDR2 is SVGEGT. Deletions cut 6 bases from V and 3 bases from J, with 12 bases between. The CDR3 coding sequence is TGTGCCAGCAGCCGACTCGTCGTCTACGAGCAGTACTTC. Translating gives CASSRLVVYEQYF.

The chain couples TRBV4-3 to TRBJ2-7; 12 bases agree with TRBD1. The germline gives CDR1 LGHNA, CDR2 YSLEER. The CDR3 loop spans 17 amino acids. V gave up 4 bases and J gave up 4 bases; unmatched junction bases: 11. The DNA of the CDR3 is TGCGCCAGCAGCCTCCTACCTGGGACAGGGGGCGTGTACGAGCAGTACTTC. It codes for CASSLLPGTGGVYEQYF.

V gene TRBV24-1 combines with J gene TRBJ2-1; 11 nucleotides align to TRBD1. Germline V CDR1 and CDR2: KGHDR, SFDVKD. The CDR3 is 14 amino acids. V gave up 6 bases and J gave up 9 bases; unmatched junction bases: 6. CDR3 protein: CATSKDRGPSEQFF. CDR3 DNA: TGTGCCACCAGTAAGGACAGGGGGCCTAGTGAGCAGTTCTTC.

The chain employs TRBV6-2 or TRBV6-3 and TRBJ2-7; D unclear. CDR1 is MNHEY and CDR2 is SVGEGT in the germline V gene. V lost 0 bases, J lost 2 bases, and 8 bases lay in between. The CDR3 spans 14 residues. The CDR3 sequence: CASSYSDVAYEQYF. The CDR3 DNA sequence: TGTGCCAGCAGTTACTCGGACGTCGCCTACGAGCAGTACTTC.

The rearrangement joins TRBV10-3 to TRBJ2-1; no clear D gene. The CDR3 sequence is 11 residues long. Between the trimmed V and J ends, which lost 7 bases and 5 bases, there was a span of 6 bases. The germline V gene encodes CDR1 ENHRY and CDR2 SYGVKD. The CDR3 is CAINQDNEQFF. CDR3 nucleotide sequence: TGTGCCATCAATCAAGACAATGAGCAGTTCTTC.

This clonotype showed up just a few times. V and J are TRBV29-1 and TRBJ1-1; possible D gene TRBD1, 6 bases. Germline V gene sequence: CDR1 SQVTM, CDR2 ANQGSEA. The V gene lost 6 bases and the J gene lost 1 base, with 12 bases spanning the gap. This CDR3 contains 13 residues. The CDR3: CSVSRGGNTEAFF. CDR3 sequence (DNA): TGCAGCGTCTCCAGGGGAGGGAACACTGAAGCTTTCTTT.

The chain combines TRBV29-1 with TRBJ2-1; TRBD1 matches 9 bases. Germline V gene data show CDR1 as SQVTM and CDR2 as ANQGSEA. V was pared by 6 bases and J by 4 bases, with 4 bases of the junction left unmatched. This CDR3 comprises 13 residues. This chain's CDR3 is CSVRQGEYNEQFF. In nucleotides, the CDR3 is TGCAGCGTGCGACAGGGGGAGTACAATGAGCAGTTCTTC.

The chain joins TRBV12-3 or TRBV12-4 to TRBJ2-1; perhaps TRBD2 as D (5 bases). The CDR3 consists of 14 residues. The ends were cut back, 8 bases at V and 0 bases at J, with 11 bases in the middle. The CDR3 DNA follows: TGTGCCAGCCGCGGGCTCAGCTCCTACAATGAGCAGTTCTTC. The encoded protein is CASRGLSSYNEQFF.

This chain uses TRBV29-1 with TRBJ1-1; TRBD1 is a possible D gene (6 bases). Trimming cost V 6 bases and J 8 bases, with 19 bases left between them. The CDR3 is made up of 13 amino acids. Germline CDR1 reads SQVTM; CDR2 reads ANQGSEA. CDR3 region: CSVAPFRGSEAFF. The CDR3 nucleotides are TGCAGCGTAGCTCCTTTCAGGGGTTCAGAAGCTTTCTTT.

This chain uses TRBV30 with TRBJ1-5; 10 positions match TRBD1. Germline V gene lookup returns CDR1 GTSNPN and CDR2 SVGIG (reference sequence). The junction had 6 bases not matched to a gene; V was cut back by 3 bases and J by 7 bases. The CDR3 contains 14 residues. The CDR3 nucleotides are TGTGCCTGGAGCCGGGACAGGGGTGGACAGCCCCAGCATTTT. Its protein is CAWSRDRGGQPQHF. Combining the CDR3 with reference TRBV30 and TRBJ1-5 gives the whole variable domain SQTIHQWPATLVQPVGSPLSLECTVEGTSNPNLYWYRQAAGRGLQLLFYSVGIGQISSEVPQNLSASRPQDRQFILSSKKLLLSDSGFYLCAWSRDRGGQPQHFGDGTRLSIL.

The V gene is TRBV19, the J gene TRBJ2-5; 7 nucleotides line up with TRBD2. The CDR3 is made up of 16 amino acids. In germline, CDR1 is LNHDA, CDR2 SQIVND (reference sequence). The V gene end was trimmed by 7 bases and the J gene end by 4 bases; junction bases not matched to a gene: 15. CDR3 region: CASKKGVAGVGETQYF. DNA for the CDR3: TGTGCCAGTAAGAAAGGTGTGGCGGGAGTGGGAGAGACCCAGTACTTC.

CDR3 amino acids: CASSPPKLGSGRARHEQFF. As DNA, the CDR3 is TGTGCCAGCAGCCCCCCGAAGTTGGGAAGCGGGAGGGCGCGTCATGAGCAGTTCTTC. The V gene is TRBV7-9, the J gene TRBJ2-1, with 10 bases identical to TRBD2. Germline CDR1 and CDR2: SEHNR and FQNEAQ (reference sequence). The V gene end was trimmed by 5 bases and the J gene end by 8 bases; junction bases not matched to a gene: 21. The CDR3 runs to 19 residues.

This chain uses TRBV27 with TRBJ2-1; D is perhaps TRBD2 (6 bases). CDR1 MNHEY and CDR2 SMNVEV come from the germline V gene (reference sequence). The CDR3 has 13 amino acids. Trimming took off 9 bases at V and 7 bases at J, with 16 bases between the two ends. DNA for the CDR3: TGTGCCAGTTGGAGGGCCGGTGTGAATGAGCAGTTCTTC. Its protein is CASWRAGVNEQFF.

The rearrangement joins TRBV29-1 to TRBJ2-4, with 7 bases aligning to TRBD1. This CDR3 spans 17 amino acids. The J segment lost 4 bases and the V segment lost 0 bases, leaving 12 bases of the junction unmatched. In germline, CDR1 is SQVTM, CDR2 ANQGSEA. The CDR3 protein is CSVEDGAPTGNKNIQYF. Here the CDR3 DNA reads TGCAGCGTTGAAGATGGGGCGCCGACAGGGAATAAAAACATTCAGTACTTC.

The chain carries TRBV2 and TRBJ1-2; 9 positions agree with TRBD1. The CDR3 covers 15 residues. The junction had 12 bases not matched to a gene; V was cut back by 10 bases and J by 3 bases. Germline loops: CDR1 SNHLY, CDR2 FYNNEI. The CDR3 protein is CATRLTGGNDYGYTF. The CDR3 region has the DNA TGTGCCACCCGCCTGACAGGGGGGAATGACTATGGCTACACCTTC.

This chain connects TRBV29-1 to TRBJ1-1, with 7 bases aligning to TRBD1. The CDR3 sequence is 13 residues long. The J segment lost 0 bases and the V segment lost 5 bases, leaving 3 bases of the junction unmatched. Germline V CDR1 and CDR2: SQVTM, ANQGSEA. The CDR3 DNA reads TGCAGCGTTAGGACAGGTATGAACACTGAAGCTTTCTTT. Translated, it gives CSVRTGMNTEAFF. The full variable domain, completed using reference TRBV29-1 and TRBJ1-1, is SAVISQKPSRDICQRGTSLTIQCQVDSQVTMMFWYRQQPGQSLTLIATANQGSEATYESGFVIDKFPISRPNLTFSTLTVSNMSPEDSSIYLCSVRTGMNTEAFFGQGTRLTVV.

The chain employs TRBV15 and TRBJ1-4; 9 bases are shared with TRBD1. The CDR3 spans 14 residues. The germline CDR1 and CDR2 sequences are LNHNV and YYDKDF (reference sequence). Germline trimming cut 1 base from V and 6 bases from J; bases unmatched to any gene: 0. Here the CDR3 reads CATSRGDRDEKLFF. Written as DNA, the CDR3 is TGTGCCACCAGCAGAGGGGACAGGGATGAAAAACTGTTTTTT.

The J gene is TRBJ2-1, the V gene TRBV29-1; D gene ambiguous. Trimming stripped 4 bases from V and 5 bases from J, with 3 bases between. Germline V gene sequence: CDR1 SQVTM, CDR2 ANQGSEA. CDR3 length: 10 amino acids. CDR3 region: CSVGDNEQFF. The CDR3 DNA reads TGCAGCGTTGGTGACAATGAGCAGTTCTTC.

The rearrangement joins TRBV20-1 to TRBJ2-3; D is uncertain. The CDR3 length is 12 residues. Trimming removed 6 bases from V and 5 bases from J, with 12 bases in between. Germline lookup yields CDR1 DFQATT and CDR2 SNEGSKA (reference sequence). The CDR3 reads CSAAVGLDTQYF. CDR3 DNA sequence: TGCAGTGCAGCAGTAGGGCTAGATACGCAGTATTTT.

The chain recombines TRBV20-1 with TRBJ2-1, with 7 bases fitting TRBD2. The length of the CDR3 is 16 residues. CDR1 is DFQATT, CDR2 SNEGSKA, per germline (reference sequence). V was pared by 6 bases and J by 9 bases, with 20 bases of the junction left unmatched. CDR3 nucleotide sequence: TGCAGTGCCCTGGGGGAGGGAAAGGGTCGGGGAGCTGAGCAGTTCTTC. Protein product: CSALGEGKGRGAEQFF.

The chain couples TRBV4-3 to TRBJ2-1; the D gene could be TRBD1 or TRBD2 (6 bases each). Between the trimmed V and J ends, which lost 4 bases and 8 bases, there was a span of 18 bases. Looked up from germline, CDR1 is LGHNA and CDR2 is YSLEER. CDR3 length: 15 residues. DNA of the CDR3: TGCGCCAGCAGCCTCTCGGGGGCGATGTTCGATGAGCAGTTCTTC. Encoded protein: CASSLSGAMFDEQFF.

The CDR3 bases are TGCGCCAGCAGCCAAGAGCCGGCCGCTATTGCGAACACCGGGGAGCTGTTTTTT. Its protein is CASSQEPAAIANTGELFF. The chain is built from TRBV4-3 and TRBJ2-2; the D is unclear. Trimming stripped 0 bases from V and 0 bases from J, with 14 bases between. In germline, CDR1 is LGHNA, CDR2 YSLEER. This CDR3 has 18 amino acids.

V is TRBV2 and J is TRBJ2-7; 7 nucleotides line up with TRBD1. There are 15 residues in the CDR3. Losses at the gene ends were 5 bases for V and 2 bases for J; bases not matched to a gene: 9. Germline V lookup: CDR1 SNHLY, CDR2 FYNNEI. CDR3 coding DNA: TGTGCCAGCAGTAGAGGGGGCCAGTCCACCTACGAGCAGTACTTC. As protein: CASSRGGQSTYEQYF.

The V gene is TRBV7-9, the J gene TRBJ2-5, with TRBD1 as a possible D gene (6 bases). There are 14 residues in the CDR3. V gave up 5 bases and J gave up 1 base, with 11 bases separating them. Germline-derived CDR1 and CDR2 are SEHNR and FQNEAQ (reference sequence). The chain's CDR3 is CASSRGQPQETQYF. CDR3 sequence (DNA): TGTGCCAGCAGCCGAGGACAGCCCCAAGAGACCCAGTACTTC.